The T cell receptor (beta chain) described here comes from a study of beta chain features in type 1 diabetes. This clone occurred a few times. Antigen: not known. Markers CD45RO/CCR7/CD25/CD127/CD95/CD27 served to sort CD4+ naive, central memory, regulatory and stem cell-like memory cells. cDNA synthesis used the whole RNA isolate, giving expressed TCRB sequences. The repertoire was sequenced with immunoSEQ multiplex PCR; TCRdb's copy has only in-frame clones and lacks some. The sample carries 400,000 or so clones, around 12% recorded once. Study-wide findings and caveats: Type 1 diabetes patients had TCRB CDR3s that were shorter (moderately but significantly so) in all four CD4+ subsets. There was a possibility that cDNA sequencing over-represented cells with high TCR expression. In type 1 diabetes patients, VDJ junctions had fewer insertions; deletions at these junctions were more frequent.

The CDR3 has 14 residues. Trimming cost V 3 bases and J 2 bases; bases outside gene matches: 4. Germline V CDR1 and CDR2: SGHRS, YFSETQ. The genes are TRBV5-1 and TRBJ2-5; 7 bases map to TRBD2. This receptor was taken from a woman aged 18-30 years with type 1 diabetes. Sequenced: naive CD4+ T cells from blood. This chain's CDR3 is CASSSGLVQETQYF. Written as DNA, the CDR3 is TGCGCCAGCAGCTCCGGACTAGTTCAAGAGACCCAGTACTTC.